Below, 24 T cell receptor beta chains from the same sample are listed, as sequenced in a study of T cell responses to AZD1222 COVID-19 vaccine. Using immunoSEQ multiplex PCR, the repertoire was profiled, and TCRdb retains in-frame clones only, with some absent. The repertoire has some 200,000 clones, approximately 90% of them found once; the top ten carry 0.99%. Sequenced material: peripheral blood, taken on day 0 of AZD1222 vaccination. The receptors were gathered from an adult in good health.

The V gene is TRBV7-2, the J gene TRBJ2-3; weak D call: TRBD2 (6 bases). The CDR3 is made up of 15 amino acids. Germline values: CDR1 SGHTA, CDR2 FQGNSA. V was shortened by 1 base and J by 6 bases, with 14 bases between the two germline ends. This chain's CDR3 is CASSLDGGAWDTQYF. The DNA of the CDR3 is TGTGCCAGCAGCTTAGACGGCGGGGCCTGGGATACGCAGTATTTT.

The gene calls are TRBV10-2 and TRBJ2-7; D assignment may be TRBD1 or TRBD2 (5 bases each). In germline, CDR1 is WSHSY, CDR2 SAAADI. This CDR3 is 20 amino acids long. V dropped 4 bases and J dropped 3 bases, with 31 bases sitting between them. The CDR3 reads CASSGRGLGTEVGLGYEQYF. The CDR3 DNA sequence: TGCGCCAGCAGTGGGCGAGGGCTCGGGACCGAAGTGGGTTTAGGCTACGAGCAGTACTTC.

The chain uses TRBV11-3 and TRBJ2-5; D not certain. Per germline, CDR1 SGHNT and CDR2 YENEEA. The CDR3 consists of 13 residues. The germline V and J ends were trimmed by 3 bases and 2 bases, with 7 bases remaining between them. CDR3 coding DNA: TGTGCCAGCAGCTTCGAGGTACAAGAGACCCAGTACTTC. It is translated as CASSFEVQETQYF.

The rearrangement joins TRBV23-1 to TRBJ2-5, with 10 positions matching TRBD2. TRBV23-1 is recorded as an ORF, its role being uncertain. This CDR3 region has 15 residues. V shed 3 bases, J shed 3 bases, and the junction held 4 bases outside the gene matches. The CDR3 sequence: CASSHPSGGEETQYF. The DNA for the CDR3 is TGCGCCAGCAGTCACCCGAGCGGGGGGGAAGAGACCCAGTACTTC.

This sequence joins TRBV6-5 and TRBJ1-6; 8 bases line up with TRBD1. Germline loops: CDR1 MNHEY, CDR2 SVGAGI. J lost 10 bases, V lost 1 base, and 6 bases had no gene match. This CDR3 is 15 amino acids long. In DNA form, the CDR3 reads TGTGCCAGCAGTTACTTTCAGGGGGCGGGATCACCCCTCCACTTT. Encoded protein: CASSYFQGAGSPLHF.

The gene calls are TRBV11-2 and TRBJ2-3; D uncertain. The CDR3 spans 15 residues. V was clipped by 5 bases and J by 2 bases, with 14 bases between them. Germline V lookup: CDR1 SGHAT, CDR2 FQNNGV. The CDR3 DNA reads as TGTGCCAGCAGCCCCAACCTCCTCGACACAGATACGCAGTATTTT. It is translated as CASSPNLLDTDTQYF.

The chain's CDR3 is CASSLNPGQKNTEAFF. CDR3 in DNA: TGTGCCAGCAGTTTGAATCCGGGACAGAAAAACACTGAAGCTTTCTTT. This chain joins TRBV28 and TRBJ1-1; 7 nucleotides line up with TRBD1. The germline V gene has CDR1 MDHEN and CDR2 SYDVKM. CDR3 length: 16 residues. Unmatched junction bases numbered 9, after V lost 3 bases and J lost 2 bases.

The sample holds one count of this clone. This chain connects TRBV5-6 to TRBJ2-7; 15 positions match TRBD2. Losses at the gene ends were 4 bases for V and 2 bases for J; bases not matched to a gene: 7. The CDR3 is made up of 17 amino acids. Per germline, CDR1 SGHDT and CDR2 YYEEEE. The CDR3 DNA reads TGTGCCAGCAGCCCCGGGACTAGCGGGAGGTTAACCTACGAGCAGTACTTC. As protein: CASSPGTSGRLTYEQYF. Using reference TRBV5-6 and TRBJ2-7 for the parts outside the CDR3, the full variable domain is DAGVTQSPTHLIKTRGQQVTLRCSPKSGHDTVSWYQQALGQGPQFIFQYYEEEERQRGNFPDRFSGHQFPNYSSELNVNALLLGDSALYLCASSPGTSGRLTYEQYFGPGTRLTVT.

This clone was observed a single time. V is TRBV15 and J is TRBJ2-7; TRBD2 is a possible D gene (6 bases). Germline CDR1 and CDR2: LNHNV and YYDKDF (reference sequence). This CDR3 has 14 residues. Between the trimmed V and J ends, which lost 0 bases and 5 bases, there was a span of 11 bases. CDR3 coding DNA: TGTGCCACCAGCAGAGATCGGGAGTCGCACGAGCAGTACTTC. This codes for CATSRDRESHEQYF.

This clone appeared a single time. The chain recombines TRBV29-1 with TRBJ1-1; D gene ambiguous. The germline V gene encodes CDR1 SQVTM and CDR2 ANQGSEA. V lost 0 bases to trimming and J lost 1 base, with 9 bases between them. The CDR3 spans 14 residues. The CDR3 loop reads CSVEDRRTNTEAFF. The CDR3 nucleotides read TGCAGCGTTGAAGATCGTAGGACGAACACTGAAGCTTTCTTT.

This chain uses TRBV3-1 (or the pseudogene TRBV3-2) with TRBJ2-2, with 7 bases that match TRBD2. The trim removed 1 base at V and 3 bases at J, leaving 8 bases unmatched. Germline CDR1 and CDR2: LGHDT and YNNKEL (reference sequence). The CDR3 has 17 amino acids. In nucleotides, the CDR3 is TGTGCCAGCAGCCAAGGGCAGCGGGGAGGGGACACCGGGGAGCTGTTTTTT. Its protein product is CASSQGQRGGDTGELFF.

CDR3 nucleotides: TGTGCCAGCAGCTTAGGTGCGGGAGATCGCTATGGCTACACCTTC. This translates into CASSLGAGDRYGYTF. The chain is built from TRBV7-9 and TRBJ1-2; the D is unclear. CDR1 is SEHNR, CDR2 FQNEAQ, per germline (reference sequence). The V and J ends lost 1 base and 4 bases respectively, with 13 bases between them. The CDR3 loop spans 15 amino acids.

The genes are TRBV6-5 and TRBJ1-1; D not certain. The germline V gene encodes CDR1 MNHEY and CDR2 SVGAGI. The germline V and J ends were trimmed by 2 bases and 8 bases, with 9 bases remaining between them. There are 12 residues in the CDR3. The CDR3 protein is CASSYRNGEAFF. In nucleotides, the CDR3 is TGTGCCAGCAGTTACCGGAATGGGGAAGCTTTCTTT.

This sequence joins TRBV4-1 and TRBJ1-2; D not resolved. The CDR3 has 14 residues. Trimming removed 0 bases at V and 5 bases at J, with 10 bases between. The germline CDR1 and CDR2 sequences are MGHRA and YSYEKL. CDR3 sequence (DNA): TGCGCCAGCAGCCAAGACCGCAGAATTTATGGCTACACCTTC. It codes for CASSQDRRIYGYTF.

V gene TRBV6-5 combines with J gene TRBJ2-5; 8 bases line up with TRBD1. CDR1 is MNHEY, CDR2 SVGAGI, per germline. The CDR3 totals 14 residues. V was clipped by 6 bases and J by 4 bases; unmatched bases: 7. This CDR3 reads CASRPTGVVETQYF. CDR3 coding DNA: TGTGCCAGCAGACCGACAGGGGTCGTAGAGACCCAGTACTTC.

The chain carries TRBV6-5 and TRBJ2-2; D possibly corresponds to TRBD2 (6 bases). The CDR3 has 15 residues. V lost 0 bases to trimming and J lost 6 bases, with 11 bases between them. Germline lookup yields CDR1 MNHEY and CDR2 SVGAGI. The CDR3 coding sequence is TGTGCCAGCAGTTACTCGTCGGGAGCCGCCGGGGAGCTGTTTTTT. The encoded protein is CASSYSSGAAGELFF.

The table lists this clone with a few counts. This chain links TRBV4-2 with TRBJ1-4, with D uncertain. Per germline, CDR1 LGHNA and CDR2 YNFKEQ. The CDR3 loop spans 16 amino acids. V lost 6 bases and J lost 2, with 16 bases in between. CDR3 region: CASSSSPGSTNEKLFF. CDR3 sequence (DNA): TGTGCCAGCAGTTCGAGTCCGGGTTCGACTAATGAAAAACTGTTTTTT.

The chain couples TRBV3-1 (or the pseudogene TRBV3-2) to TRBJ2-7, with D possibly matching TRBD2 (6 bases). Germline values: CDR1 LGHDT, CDR2 YNNKEL (reference sequence). The CDR3 has 13 residues. Trimming shortened V by 2 bases and J by 4 bases, and 9 bases separated the two germline ends. The CDR3 DNA reads TGTGCCAGCAGCCAATACCTAGCGTACGAGCAGTACTTC. Its translation: CASSQYLAYEQYF.

The chain uses TRBV4-3 and TRBJ2-4; D unclear. Germline loops: CDR1 LGHNA, CDR2 YSLEER. Trimming removed 3 bases at V and 8 bases at J, with 26 bases between. The CDR3 runs 18 residues. In DNA, the CDR3 is TGCGCCAGCAGCCAGAGAATGTTGTCAGTCCCTCTTACGGACATTCAGTACTTC. The encoded protein is CASSQRMLSVPLTDIQYF.

J is TRBJ1-2 and V is TRBV29-1; D possibly corresponds to TRBD1 (6 bases). The CDR3 is 12 amino acids. CDR1 and CDR2 (germline): SQVTM, ANQGSEA. The ends were cut back, 3 bases at V and 4 bases at J, with 9 bases in the middle. The CDR3 DNA is TGCAGCGTTGAGGGGGCCCTCTATGGCTACACCTTC. It translates to CSVEGALYGYTF.

This clone was seen once. The chain is built from TRBV18 and TRBJ1-3; 8 nucleotides align to TRBD1. This CDR3 has 16 residues. Trimming at V came to 3 bases and at J to 0 bases, leaving 4 bases not matched to a gene. Looked up from germline, CDR1 is KGHSH and CDR2 is LQKENI. This CDR3 reads CASSPGQGISGNTIYF. The CDR3 DNA reads as TGTGCCAGCTCACCTGGACAGGGTATCTCTGGAAACACCATATATTTT. Using reference TRBV18 and TRBJ1-3 for the parts outside the CDR3, the full variable domain is NAGVMQNPRHLVRRRGQEARLRCSPMKGHSHVYWYRQLPEEGLKFMVYLQKENIIDESGMPKERFSAEFPKEGPSILRIQQVVRGDSAAYFCASSPGQGISGNTIYFGEGSWLTVV.

This chain joins TRBV28 and TRBJ1-3; 8 positions agree with TRBD1. This CDR3 is built from 15 residues. Germline lookup yields CDR1 MDHEN and CDR2 SYDVKM. With 5 bases clipped from V and 9 bases from J, the junction kept 12 bases outside the gene matches. CDR3 loop: CASSITGQDHGTIYF. The CDR3 DNA sequence: TGTGCCAGCAGTATCACGGGACAGGATCACGGCACCATATATTTT.

The gene calls are TRBV13 and TRBJ1-2; D not certain. Germline loops: CDR1 PRHDT, CDR2 FYEKMQ (reference sequence). Trimming cost V 1 base and J 3 bases, with 12 bases left between them. The CDR3 consists of 15 residues. CDR3 nucleotides: TGTGCCAGCAGCTTAGAAAGTGAACCTGACTATGGCTACACCTTC. Translation gives CASSLESEPDYGYTF.

The V gene is TRBV4-1, the J gene TRBJ2-2; D is perhaps TRBD1 or TRBD2 (5 bases each). V was shortened by 4 bases and J by 5 bases, with 5 bases between the two germline ends. The germline CDR1 and CDR2 sequences are MGHRA and YSYEKL. There are 12 residues in the CDR3. CDR3 residues: CASSRGTGELFF. As DNA, the CDR3 is TGCGCCAGCAGCCGGGGGACCGGGGAGCTGTTTTTT.